This T cell receptor beta chain was captured by sequencing in a study of long-term antiretroviral therapy in people with HIV. The CDR3 length is 15 residues. Germline V gene data show CDR1 as SGHTS and CDR2 as YDEGEE. The V gene lost 0 bases and the J gene lost 7 bases, with 14 bases spanning the gap. On this clone itself: What it binds is not known.

Study-level points and caveats: Dominant in the repertoire at all time points were clones expanded before ART.

Researchers secured at least one pre-ART and at least two post-ART PBMC samples from each donor. In the United States, treatment was given to all participants with HIV. Investigators performed immunoSEQ version v3.0 at survey level. The repertoire was sequenced with immunoSEQ multiplex PCR; TCRdb's copy has only in-frame clones and lacks some. Among roughly 25,000 clones listed, roughly 87% were seen once. This receptor was identified in a woman in her twenties or thirties with HIV. The chain couples TRBV5-8 to TRBJ1-5, with a possible D match to TRBD1 (6 bases). The material sequenced was unsorted PBMCs, taken 1.1 years before starting antiretroviral therapy. In DNA form, the CDR3 reads TGTGCCAGCAGCTTGGCCGCGGGGGGGCTCCAGCCCCAGCATTTT. Translated: CASSLAAGGLQPQHF.